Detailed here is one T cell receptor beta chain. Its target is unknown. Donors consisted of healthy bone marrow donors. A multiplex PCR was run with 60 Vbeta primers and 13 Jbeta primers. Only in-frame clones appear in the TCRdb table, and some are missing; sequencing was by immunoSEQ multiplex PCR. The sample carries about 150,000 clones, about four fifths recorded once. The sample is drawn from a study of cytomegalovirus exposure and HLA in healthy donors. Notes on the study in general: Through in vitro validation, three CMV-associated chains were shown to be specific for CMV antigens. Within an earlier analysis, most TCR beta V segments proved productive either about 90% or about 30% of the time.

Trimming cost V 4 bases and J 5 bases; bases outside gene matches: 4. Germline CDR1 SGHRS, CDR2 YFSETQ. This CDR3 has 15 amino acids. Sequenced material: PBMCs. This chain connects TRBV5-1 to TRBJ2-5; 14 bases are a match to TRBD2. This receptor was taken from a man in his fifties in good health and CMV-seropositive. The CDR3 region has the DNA TGCGCCAGCAGCGGGACTAGCGGGAGCAGGGAGACCCAGTACTTC. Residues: CASSGTSGSRETQYF.